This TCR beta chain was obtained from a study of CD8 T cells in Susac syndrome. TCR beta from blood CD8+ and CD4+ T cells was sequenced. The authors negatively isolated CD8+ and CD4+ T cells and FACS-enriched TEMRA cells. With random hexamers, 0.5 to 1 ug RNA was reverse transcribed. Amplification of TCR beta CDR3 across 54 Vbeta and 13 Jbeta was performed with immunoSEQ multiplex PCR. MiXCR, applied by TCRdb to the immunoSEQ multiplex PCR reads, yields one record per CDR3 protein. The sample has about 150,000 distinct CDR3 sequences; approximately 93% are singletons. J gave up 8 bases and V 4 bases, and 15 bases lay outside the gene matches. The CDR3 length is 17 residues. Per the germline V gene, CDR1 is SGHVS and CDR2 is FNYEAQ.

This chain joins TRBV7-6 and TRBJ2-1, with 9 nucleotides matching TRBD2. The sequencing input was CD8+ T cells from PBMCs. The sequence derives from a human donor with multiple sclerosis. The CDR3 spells CASSSSAGTSPNDEQFF. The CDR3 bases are TGTGCCAGCAGCTCAAGCGCCGGGACTAGCCCTAACGATGAGCAGTTCTTC.